Shown below are 27 T cell receptor beta chains from a single sample sequenced in a study of technical replicates of blood from a few donors. Generated by immunoSEQ multiplex PCR, the TCRdb table keeps only in-frame clones and is missing some. The sample carries under 75,000 clones, about 94% recorded once. The sequenced material came from T cells isolated from PBMCs. The receptors originated from a human donor in good health.

V is TRBV20-1 and J is TRBJ1-1, with D possibly being TRBD1 (5 bases). Trimming left V 4 bases short and J 6 bases short, with 9 bases between. CDR3 length: 11 amino acids. In germline, CDR1 is DFQATT, CDR2 SNEGSKA (reference sequence). The CDR3 coding sequence is TGCAGTGCTACAATGGGGCCTGAAGCTTTCTTT. It is translated as CSATMGPEAFF.

The chain is built from TRBV7-3 and TRBJ2-3; TRBD1 might be the D (5 bases). The CDR3 consists of 14 residues. Trimming removed 5 bases from V and 0 bases from J, with 9 bases in between. The germline gives CDR1 SGHTA, CDR2 FQGTGA. The CDR3 nucleotides are TGTGCCAGCAGCCGACAGCATAGCACAGATACGCAGTATTTT. Protein product: CASSRQHSTDTQYF. The entire variable domain, with the rest obtained from reference TRBV7-3 and TRBJ2-3, is as follows: GAGVSQTPSNKVTEKGKYVELRCDPISGHTALYWYRQSLGQGPEFLIYFQGTGAADDSGLPNDRFFAVRPEGSVSTLKIQRTERGDSAVYLCASSRQHSTDTQYFGPGTRLTVL.

The genes are TRBV6-5 and TRBJ1-2, with TRBD1 matching over 8 bases. V shed 2 bases, J shed 8 bases, and the junction held 4 bases outside the gene matches. The CDR3 length is 13 residues. Germline V CDR1 and CDR2: MNHEY, SVGAGI. The CDR3 coding sequence is TGTGCCAGCAGTTACCAGGGGGCTATGGGCTACACCTTC. Translated, it gives CASSYQGAMGYTF.

The V call is TRBV7-2, the J call TRBJ2-3; D not resolved. The germline gives CDR1 SGHTA, CDR2 FQGNSA. The CDR3 has 13 amino acids. Deletions cut 5 bases from V and 7 bases from J, with 13 bases between. The CDR3 DNA sequence: TGTGCCAGCAGCGGTCTAGAAAAAAATACGCAGTATTTT. It yields the protein CASSGLEKNTQYF.

This clone was recorded only once. The rearrangement uses TRBV7-2 and TRBJ2-7; the match to TRBD2 covers 8 bases. The CDR3 is 16 amino acids. Trimming took 2 bases from V and 3 from J; bases not matched to a gene: 9. The germline V gene encodes CDR1 SGHTA and CDR2 FQGNSA. CDR3 region: CASSLIGAGGSYEQYF. The CDR3 DNA reads TGTGCCAGCAGCTTAATAGGGGCGGGAGGCAGCTACGAGCAGTACTTC.

V gene TRBV5-6 combines with J gene TRBJ2-7; 8 nucleotides align to TRBD2. Germline V lookup: CDR1 SGHDT, CDR2 YYEEEE. Trimming removed 0 bases from V and 4 bases from J; junction bases left unmatched: 9. This CDR3 region has 16 residues. The DNA for the CDR3 is TGTGCCAGCAGCTTGGACGGACTAGCTGATCCTTACGAGCAGTACTTC. Translating gives CASSLDGLADPYEQYF.

The gene calls are TRBV7-8 and TRBJ1-1; D is unresolved. Trimming pared 1 base from V and 4 bases from J, leaving 4 bases between. The CDR3 has 12 amino acids. Germline loops: CDR1 SGHVS, CDR2 FQNEAQ. In nucleotides, the CDR3 is TGTGCCAGCAGCTTAGAGCTCACTGAAGCTTTCTTT. Its translation is CASSLELTEAFF.

V and J are TRBV19 and TRBJ1-1, with a tentative D call TRBD1 (5 bases). V shed 5 bases and J shed 5 bases, with 6 bases lying between them. The CDR3 runs 11 residues. Germline V gene lookup returns CDR1 LNHDA and CDR2 SQIVND (reference sequence). The CDR3 DNA reads as TGTGCCAGTAGTGCAGGGACTGAAGCTTTCTTT. Protein sequence: CASSAGTEAFF.

This clone came up a few times. The rearrangement joins TRBV7-2 to TRBJ1-2, with 8 bases identical to TRBD1. Germline CDR1 reads SGHTA; CDR2 reads FQGNSA. Losses at the gene ends were 0 bases for V and 7 bases for J; bases not matched to a gene: 4. The CDR3 has 14 residues. CDR3 nucleotide sequence: TGTGCCAGCAGCTTAGCGTACACAGGGGGTGGCTACACCTTC. Translated, it gives CASSLAYTGGGYTF.

This sequence joins TRBV5-4 and TRBJ1-3; D is ambiguous. Trimming cost V 2 bases and J 0 bases, with 9 bases left between them. There are 15 residues in the CDR3. Germline CDR1 is SGHNT and CDR2 is YYREEE (reference sequence). The CDR3 spells CASSFGRGSGNTIYF. CDR3 in DNA: TGTGCCAGCAGCTTTGGCCGGGGCTCTGGAAACACCATATATTTT.

This rearrangement joins TRBV4-1 to TRBJ2-3; 8 bases align to TRBD2. In germline, CDR1 is MGHRA, CDR2 YSYEKL. The J segment lost 5 bases and the V segment lost 3 bases, leaving 7 bases of the junction unmatched. This CDR3 contains 15 residues. CDR3 nucleotide sequence: TGCGCCAGCAGCCAGAGCCCAGCGGGAGTAGATACGCAGTATTTT. Translated: CASSQSPAGVDTQYF.

The chain is built from TRBV6-6 and TRBJ2-1; the D gene is possibly TRBD2 (5 bases). The CDR3 spans 13 residues. Germline V lookup: CDR1 MNHNY, CDR2 SVGAGI (reference sequence). Deletions cut 7 bases from V and 3 bases from J, with 10 bases between. The CDR3 spells CASTPRVYNEQFF. The CDR3 DNA follows: TGTGCCAGCACGCCGAGGGTCTACAATGAGCAGTTCTTC.

The chain recombines TRBV9 with TRBJ1-5, with 7 bases fitting TRBD1. Germline trimming cut 4 bases from V and 7 bases from J; bases unmatched to any gene: 5. Germline loops: CDR1 SGDLS, CDR2 YYNGEE. This CDR3 has 13 amino acids. The CDR3 sequence: CASSRGRMQPQHF. The CDR3, as DNA: TGTGCCAGCAGCAGGGGGCGTATGCAGCCCCAGCATTTT.

This chain joins TRBV2 and TRBJ2-1; a possible D gene is TRBD2 (6 bases). Germline V lookup: CDR1 SNHLY, CDR2 FYNNEI. The CDR3 loop spans 14 amino acids. The V gene lost 0 bases and the J gene lost 4 bases, with 7 bases spanning the gap. This chain's CDR3 is CASSEAGGYNEQFF. The CDR3 region has the DNA TGTGCCAGCAGTGAAGCGGGAGGTTACAATGAGCAGTTCTTC.

This chain links TRBV11-2 with TRBJ2-5; 8 bases match TRBD2. This CDR3 has 16 residues. V was clipped by 1 base and J by 0 bases; unmatched bases: 4. Germline-derived CDR1 and CDR2 are SGHAT and FQNNGV. The CDR3 is CASSLVNSGDQETQYF. The CDR3 nucleotides are TGTGCCAGCAGCTTAGTTAATAGCGGGGACCAAGAGACCCAGTACTTC.

The J gene is TRBJ2-7, the V gene TRBV4-3; D is perhaps TRBD2 (5 bases). The germline V gene encodes CDR1 LGHNA and CDR2 YSLEER. Trimming removed 5 bases at V and 4 bases at J, with 12 bases between. The CDR3 spans 13 residues. The CDR3 reads CASSRTRYYEQYF. In nucleotides, the CDR3 is TGCGCCAGCAGCAGGACTCGTTATTACGAGCAGTACTTC.

The chain's CDR3 is CASSLDGGGGTGELFF. In DNA form, the CDR3 reads TGTGCCAGCAGCTTAGATGGCGGCGGGGGAACCGGGGAGCTGTTTTTT. The chain uses TRBV7-7 and TRBJ2-2; 7 nucleotides agree with TRBD2. This CDR3 is 16 amino acids long. V shed 1 base and J 5 bases; nucleotides not matched to a gene: 7. From germline, CDR1 is SSHAT and CDR2 FNYEAQ (reference sequence).

The chain carries TRBV14 and TRBJ2-1; D remains ambiguous. The germline CDR1 and CDR2 sequences are SGHDN and FVKESK. V was cut by 4 bases and J by 7 bases, with 8 bases left in between. The CDR3 runs to 12 residues. CDR3: CASSPYYNEQFF. CDR3 DNA sequence: TGTGCCAGCAGCCCTTATTATAATGAGCAGTTCTTC. The whole variable domain, remainder taken from reference TRBV14 and TRBJ2-1, is EAGVTQFPSHSVIEKGQTVTLRCDPISGHDNLYWYRRVMGKEIKFLLHFVKESKQDESGMPNNRFLAERTGGTYSTLKVQPAELEDSGVYFCASSPYYNEQFFGPGTRLTVL.

The V gene is TRBV19, the J gene TRBJ2-1; 11 nucleotides align to TRBD2. With 8 bases clipped from V and 4 bases from J, the junction kept 7 bases outside the gene matches. This CDR3 has 15 residues. Germline loops: CDR1 LNHDA, CDR2 SQIVND (reference sequence). CDR3 sequence (DNA): TGTGCCAGTCGCCAGGGACTAGCGGTATACAATGAGCAGTTCTTC. It is translated as CASRQGLAVYNEQFF.

This clone was recorded only once. V and J are TRBV6-5 and TRBJ1-2; a possible D gene is TRBD1 (6 bases). CDR1 and CDR2 from the germline V gene are MNHEY and SVGAGI. Trimming cost V 6 bases and J 3 bases, with 14 bases left between them. The CDR3 has 14 residues. This CDR3 reads CASRMASGDYGYTF. The CDR3 nucleotides read TGTGCCAGCAGAATGGCTTCAGGGGACTATGGCTACACCTTC.

The chain recombines TRBV9 with TRBJ2-4; TRBD1 aligns across 7 bases. In germline, CDR1 is SGDLS, CDR2 YYNGEE. This CDR3 has 14 amino acids. After removal of 4 bases from V and 2 bases from J, the junction contained 3 bases not matched to a gene. CDR3 bases: TGTGCCAGCAGCCCAGGGGGAACCAAAAACATTCAGTACTTC. Protein product: CASSPGGTKNIQYF.

The chain couples TRBV4-1 to TRBJ2-3, with 14 bases fitting TRBD2. Germline CDR1 and CDR2: MGHRA and YSYEKL. V was clipped by 2 bases and J by 5 bases; unmatched bases: 3. The CDR3 has 16 residues. DNA for the CDR3: TGCGCCAGCAGCCAACCCGGGACTAGCGGGAGAGATACGCAGTATTTT. It translates to CASSQPGTSGRDTQYF.

J is TRBJ2-7 and V is TRBV9; TRBD1 aligns across 11 bases. Trimming removed 5 bases from V and 7 bases from J; junction bases left unmatched: 8. The CDR3 consists of 14 residues. Germline CDR1 is SGDLS and CDR2 is YYNGEE. CDR3 protein: CASSLGQGAGEQYF. The CDR3 DNA follows: TGTGCCAGCAGTCTCGGACAGGGGGCGGGGGAGCAGTACTTC.

V gene TRBV4-3 combines with J gene TRBJ2-1; no clear D gene. V lost 0 bases to trimming and J lost 5 bases, with 5 bases between them. CDR1 is LGHNA, CDR2 YSLEER, per germline. The CDR3 extends over 13 amino acids. CDR3 residues: CASSQDNNNEQFF. The CDR3 coding sequence is TGCGCCAGCAGCCAAGATAACAACAATGAGCAGTTCTTC.

The V and J genes are TRBV30 and TRBJ1-5, with 7 bases fitting TRBD1. V trimming: 3 bases; J trimming: 5 bases; junction bases outside the gene matches: 4. Germline CDR1 is GTSNPN and CDR2 is SVGIG (reference sequence). The CDR3 is made up of 13 amino acids. CDR3: CAWSPDRDQPQHF. For the CDR3, the DNA is TGTGCCTGGAGCCCCGACAGGGATCAGCCCCAGCATTTT. Complete variable domain (other parts from reference TRBV30 and TRBJ1-5): SQTIHQWPATLVQPVGSPLSLECTVEGTSNPNLYWYRQAAGRGLQLLFYSVGIGQISSEVPQNLSASRPQDRQFILSSKKLLLSDSGFYLCAWSPDRDQPQHFGDGTRLSIL.

The V and J genes are TRBV28 and TRBJ2-7; weak D call: TRBD2 (6 bases). The CDR3 has 17 amino acids. The V gene lost 1 base and the J gene lost 3 bases, with 19 bases spanning the gap. The germline V gene has CDR1 MDHEN and CDR2 SYDVKM. The CDR3 loop is CASSLYVYRENLYEQYF. The CDR3 bases are TGTGCCAGCAGTTTATATGTTTACCGGGAGAACCTCTACGAGCAGTACTTC. Full variable domain (outside the CDR3, taken from reference TRBV28 and TRBJ2-7): DVKVTQSSRYLVKRTGEKVFLECVQDMDHENMFWYRQDPGLGLRLIYFSYDVKMKEKGDIPEGYSVSREKKERFSLILESASTNQTSMYLCASSLYVYRENLYEQYFGPGTRLTVT.

This chain connects TRBV7-2 to TRBJ1-5; 12 bases map to TRBD1. Germline V gene data show CDR1 as SGHTA and CDR2 as FQGNSA. V trimming: 3 bases; J trimming: 3 bases; junction bases outside the gene matches: 3. The CDR3 covers 16 residues. CDR3 nucleotides: TGTGCCAGCAGCTTGGGGACAGGGGGCTACAATCAGCCCCAGCATTTT. Protein sequence: CASSLGTGGYNQPQHF.